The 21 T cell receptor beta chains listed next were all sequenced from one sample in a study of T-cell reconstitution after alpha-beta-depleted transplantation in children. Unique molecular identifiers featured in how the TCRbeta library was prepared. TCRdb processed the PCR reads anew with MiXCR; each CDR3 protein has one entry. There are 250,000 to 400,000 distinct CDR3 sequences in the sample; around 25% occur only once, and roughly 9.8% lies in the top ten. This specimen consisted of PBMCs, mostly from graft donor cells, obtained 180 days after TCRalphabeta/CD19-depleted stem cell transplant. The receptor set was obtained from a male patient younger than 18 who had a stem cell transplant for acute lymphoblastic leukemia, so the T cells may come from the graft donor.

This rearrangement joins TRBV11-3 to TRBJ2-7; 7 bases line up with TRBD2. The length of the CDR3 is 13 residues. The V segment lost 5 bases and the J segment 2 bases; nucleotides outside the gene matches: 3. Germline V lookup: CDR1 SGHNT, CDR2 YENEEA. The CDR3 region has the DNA TGTGCCAGCAGCCCGGGACTACCCTACGAGCAGTACTTC. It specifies CASSPGLPYEQYF.

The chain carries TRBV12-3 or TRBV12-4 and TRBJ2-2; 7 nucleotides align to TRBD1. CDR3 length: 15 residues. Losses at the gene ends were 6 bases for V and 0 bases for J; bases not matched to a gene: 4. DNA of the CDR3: TGTGCCAGCAGAAACAGGGGATCGAACACCGGGGAGCTGTTTTTT. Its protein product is CASRNRGSNTGELFF.

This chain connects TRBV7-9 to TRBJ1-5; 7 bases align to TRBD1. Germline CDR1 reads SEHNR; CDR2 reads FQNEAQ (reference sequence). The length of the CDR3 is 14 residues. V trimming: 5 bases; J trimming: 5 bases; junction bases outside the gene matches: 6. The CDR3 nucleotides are TGTGCCAGCAGCCGACAGGGAGGAGATCAGCCCCAGCATTTT. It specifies CASSRQGGDQPQHF.

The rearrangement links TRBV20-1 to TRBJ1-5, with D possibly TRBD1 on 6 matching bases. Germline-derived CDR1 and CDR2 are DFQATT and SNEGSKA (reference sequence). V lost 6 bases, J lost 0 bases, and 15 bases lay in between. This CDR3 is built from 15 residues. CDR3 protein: CSAKGTPHSNQPQHF. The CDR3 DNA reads TGCAGTGCAAAGGGGACACCGCATAGCAATCAGCCCCAGCATTTT.

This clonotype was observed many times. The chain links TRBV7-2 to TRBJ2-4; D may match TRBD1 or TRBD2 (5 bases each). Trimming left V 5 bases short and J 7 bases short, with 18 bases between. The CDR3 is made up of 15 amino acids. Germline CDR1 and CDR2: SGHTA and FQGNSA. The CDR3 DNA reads TGTGCCAGCAGCCAAGCCACGGGACGGGTGAACATTCAGTACTTC. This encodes CASSQATGRVNIQYF.

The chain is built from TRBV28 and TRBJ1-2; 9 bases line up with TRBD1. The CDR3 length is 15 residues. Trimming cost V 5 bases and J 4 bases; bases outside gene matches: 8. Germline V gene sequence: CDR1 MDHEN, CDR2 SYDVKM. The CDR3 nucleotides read TGTGCCAGCAGTCCGAACAGGGGGCGGGTCTATGGCTACACCTTC. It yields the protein CASSPNRGRVYGYTF.

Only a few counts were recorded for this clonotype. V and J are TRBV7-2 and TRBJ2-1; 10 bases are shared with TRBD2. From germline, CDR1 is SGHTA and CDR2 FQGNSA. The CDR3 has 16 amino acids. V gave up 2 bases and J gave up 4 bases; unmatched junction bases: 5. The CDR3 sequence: CASSLSGGGLYNEQFF. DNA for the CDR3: TGTGCCAGCAGCTTAAGCGGGGGGGGGCTATACAATGAGCAGTTCTTC.

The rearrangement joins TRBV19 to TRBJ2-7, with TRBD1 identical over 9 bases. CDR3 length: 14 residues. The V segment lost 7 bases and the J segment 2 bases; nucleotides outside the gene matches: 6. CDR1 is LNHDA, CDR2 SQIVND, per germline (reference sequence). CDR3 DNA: TGTGCCAGTAAGAGGGGACAGGGCACCTACGAGCAGTACTTC. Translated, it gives CASKRGQGTYEQYF.

In nucleotides, the CDR3 is TGTGCCAGCAGTCGGGACAGCCCGCATGGCTACACCTTC. It is translated as CASSRDSPHGYTF. This chain uses TRBV12-3 or TRBV12-4 with TRBJ1-2; 7 nucleotides line up with TRBD1. This CDR3 comprises 13 residues. V shed 5 bases, J shed 6 bases, and the junction held 6 bases outside the gene matches.

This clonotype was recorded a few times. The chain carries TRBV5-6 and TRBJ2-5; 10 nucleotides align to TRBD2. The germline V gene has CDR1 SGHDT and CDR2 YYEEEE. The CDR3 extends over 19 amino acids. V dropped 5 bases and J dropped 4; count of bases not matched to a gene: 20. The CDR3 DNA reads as TGTGCCAGCAGACTGGCGTGGGCTAGCGGGAGCTTAGGGGTAGAGACCCAGTACTTC. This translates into CASRLAWASGSLGVETQYF.

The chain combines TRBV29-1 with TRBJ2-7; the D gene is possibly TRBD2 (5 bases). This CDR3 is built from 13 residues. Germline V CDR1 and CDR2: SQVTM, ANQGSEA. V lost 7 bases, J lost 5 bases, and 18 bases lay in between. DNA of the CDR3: TGCAGCGCCGGGGAGACTATCGCCCACGAGCAGTACTTC. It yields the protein CSAGETIAHEQYF.

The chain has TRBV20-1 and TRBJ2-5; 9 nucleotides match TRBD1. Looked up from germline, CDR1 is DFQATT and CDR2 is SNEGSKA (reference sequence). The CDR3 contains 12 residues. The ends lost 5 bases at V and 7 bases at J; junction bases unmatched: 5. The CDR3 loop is CSAPQGAGTQYF. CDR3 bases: TGCAGTGCTCCACAGGGGGCAGGGACCCAGTACTTC.

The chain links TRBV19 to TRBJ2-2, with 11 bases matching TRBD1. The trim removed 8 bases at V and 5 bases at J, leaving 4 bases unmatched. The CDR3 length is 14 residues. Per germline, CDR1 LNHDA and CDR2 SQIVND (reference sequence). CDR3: CASHRDRGTGELFF. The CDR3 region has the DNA TGTGCCAGTCATAGGGACAGGGGGACCGGGGAGCTGTTTTTT.

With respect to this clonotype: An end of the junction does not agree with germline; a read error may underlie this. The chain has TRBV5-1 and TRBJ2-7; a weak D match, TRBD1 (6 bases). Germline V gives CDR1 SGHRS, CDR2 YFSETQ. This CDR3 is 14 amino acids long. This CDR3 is CSSRPWDTTYEQYF. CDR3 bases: TGCTCCAGCAGGCCTTGGGACACAACCTACGAGCAGTACTTC.

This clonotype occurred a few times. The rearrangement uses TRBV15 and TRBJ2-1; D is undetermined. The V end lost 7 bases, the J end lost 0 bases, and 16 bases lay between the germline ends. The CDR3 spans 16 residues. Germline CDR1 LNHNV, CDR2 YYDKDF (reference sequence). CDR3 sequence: CATTPLWEASYNEQFF. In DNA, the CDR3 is TGTGCCACCACCCCGTTGTGGGAAGCCTCCTACAATGAGCAGTTCTTC.

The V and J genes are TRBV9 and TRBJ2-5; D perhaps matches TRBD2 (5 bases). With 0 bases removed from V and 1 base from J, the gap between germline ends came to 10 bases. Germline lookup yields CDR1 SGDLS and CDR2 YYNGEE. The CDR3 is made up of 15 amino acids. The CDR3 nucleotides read TGTGCCAGCAGCGTAGCAGCGGCCCTCCAAGAGACCCAGTACTTC. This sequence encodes CASSVAAALQETQYF.

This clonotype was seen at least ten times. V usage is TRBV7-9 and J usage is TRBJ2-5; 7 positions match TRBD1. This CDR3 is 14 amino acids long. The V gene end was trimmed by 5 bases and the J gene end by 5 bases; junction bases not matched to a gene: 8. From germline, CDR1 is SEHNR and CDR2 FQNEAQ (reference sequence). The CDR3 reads CASSQGGLGETQYF. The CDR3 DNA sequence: TGTGCCAGCAGCCAAGGGGGCCTTGGCGAGACCCAGTACTTC.

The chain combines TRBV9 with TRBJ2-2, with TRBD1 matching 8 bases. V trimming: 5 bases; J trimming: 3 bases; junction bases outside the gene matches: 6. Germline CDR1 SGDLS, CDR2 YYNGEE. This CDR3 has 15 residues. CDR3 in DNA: TGTGCCAGCAGTGAACAGGGGGGCTACACCGGGGAGCTGTTTTTT. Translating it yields CASSEQGGYTGELFF.

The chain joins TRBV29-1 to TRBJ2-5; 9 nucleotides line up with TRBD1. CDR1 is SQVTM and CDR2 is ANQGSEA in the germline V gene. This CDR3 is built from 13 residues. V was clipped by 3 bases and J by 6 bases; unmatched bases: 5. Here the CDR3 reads CSVDRGQGKTQYF. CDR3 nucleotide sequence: TGCAGCGTTGATAGAGGACAGGGGAAGACCCAGTACTTC.

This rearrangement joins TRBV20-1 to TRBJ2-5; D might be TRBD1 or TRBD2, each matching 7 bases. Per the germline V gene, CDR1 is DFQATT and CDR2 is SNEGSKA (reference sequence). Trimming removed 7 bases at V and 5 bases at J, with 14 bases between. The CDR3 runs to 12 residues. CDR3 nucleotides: TGCAGTGGAGACAGGGAGGGGGAGACCCAGTACTTC. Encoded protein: CSGDREGETQYF.

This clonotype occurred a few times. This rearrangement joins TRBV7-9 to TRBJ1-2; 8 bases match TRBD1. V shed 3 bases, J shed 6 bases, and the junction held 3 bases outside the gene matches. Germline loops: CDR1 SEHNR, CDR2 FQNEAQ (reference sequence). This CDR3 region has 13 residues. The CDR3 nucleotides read TGTGCCAGCAGCTTCAGGGGGCATAATGGCTACACCTTC. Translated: CASSFRGHNGYTF. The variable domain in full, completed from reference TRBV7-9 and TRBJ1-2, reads DTGVSQNPRHKITKRGQNVTFRCDPISEHNRLYWYRQTLGQGPEFLTYFQNEAQLEKSRLLSDRFSAERPKGSFSTLEIQRTEQGDSAMYLCASSFRGHNGYTFGSGTRLTVV.